This paragraph reports one TCR beta chain. As handled by the study authors: The authors estimated nucleated cell counts from reference gene primer amplification. Profiled with immunoSEQ multiplex PCR; TCRdb holds only in-frame clones, not every one. V, J and clone size derive from that table, while D and trimming were established from the DNA sequence. The profile shows about 74,000 clones, roughly 90% of them singletons. The sample belongs to a study of blood T cell repertoires in COVID-19. Study overall: Acute and convalescent COVID-19 samples came from the United States, Italy and Spain. T cells, B-cell-depleted T cells, or PBMCs supplied cDNA or gDNA.

The CDR3 length is 16 residues. Germline CDR1 and CDR2: MDHEN and SYDVKM. V lost 5 bases and J 0 bases, leaving 14 bases between the germline ends. The chain employs TRBV28 and TRBJ1-3, with TRBD1 as a possible D gene (5 bases). The clonotype comes from a man in his fifties with acute or convalescent COVID-19. Sample: peripheral blood. DNA of the CDR3: TGTGCCAGCAGTGTGGGGCGGGGTGACTCTGGAAACACCATATATTTT. It codes for CASSVGRGDSGNTIYF.